Listed below are T cell receptor beta chains from one sample, sequenced in a study of a mutant IDH1 vaccine in newly diagnosed glioma. Assay used: immunoSEQ multiplex PCR; TCRdb lists only in-frame clones, some missing. Counted here are approximately 64,000 clones, roughly 84% occurring once; the ten biggest clones make up around 8.3%. These receptors' targets are unknown. Sequenced here: PBMCs, sampled from a glioma patient whose treatment included an IDH1 peptide vaccine. These receptors all come from a woman aged 45-59 years with glioma. Both conserved end residues are part of each CDR3. Fields, in order: clone size, J gene, V gene, D gene, CDR3 protein, CDR3 DNA. The D gene is left open where the match is weak. A clone size is listed for some rows: how often the clone was seen (once, few, many), or a class if it is expanded.

>NA|TRBJ2-7|TRBV30|NA
CAWSEAGSYEQYF
TGTGCCTGGAGTGAGGCAGGTTCCTACGAGCAGTACTTC
>NA|TRBJ1-2|TRBV4-1|NA
CASSRGEGRNYGYTF
TGCGCCAGCAGCCGGGGCGAGGGGCGGAACTATGGCTACACCTTC
>NA|TRBJ2-1|TRBV7-9|TRBD2
CASSLEGRLAGYNEQFF
TGTGCCAGCAGCTTAGAGGGGCGACTAGCGGGGTACAATGAGCAGTTCTTC
>NA|TRBJ2-2|TRBV7-2|TRBD1
CASSLGGQGNKRGELFF
TGTGCCAGCAGCTTAGGGGGACAGGGGAATAAGCGAGGGGAGCTGTTTTTT
>NA|TRBJ1-2|TRBV2|NA
CASTMGLSGGGYTF
TGTGCCAGCACTATGGGACTCTCTGGGGGTGGCTACACCTTC
>NA|TRBJ1-1|TRBV29-1|NA
CSVGQGYSEAFF
TGCAGCGTTGGCCAGGGTTACAGTGAAGCTTTCTTT
>few|TRBJ1-1|TRBV4-1|NA
CASSLTLTGNTEAFF
TGCGCCAGCAGCTTGACCCTTACAGGGAACACTGAAGCTTTCTTT
>NA|TRBJ1-5|TRBV28|NA
CATHPNPRQSAQHF
TGTGCCACCCACCCCAACCCCCGACAGTCAGCCCAGCATTTT
>NA|TRBJ1-1|TRBV7-9|NA
CASSWGRQTTTEAFF
TGTGCCAGCAGCTGGGGCCGGCAAACCACCACTGAAGCTTTCTTT
>once|TRBJ2-5|TRBV9|TRBD1
CASSVGDRGEKETQYF
TGTGCCAGCAGCGTAGGGGACAGGGGGGAGAAAGAGACCCAGTACTTC
>NA|TRBJ2-2|TRBV11-2|TRBD2
CASSRVSGGVFRELFF
TGTGCCAGCAGCCGAGTTAGCGGGGGGGTTTTCCGGGAGCTGTTTTTT
>NA|TRBJ2-1|TRBV7-9|TRBD1
CASSSETGQGNAEQFF
TGTGCCAGCAGCTCCGAAACGGGACAGGGGAATGCTGAGCAGTTCTTC
>NA|TRBJ2-4|TRBV28|TRBD2
CASSFAGESLKKNIQYF
TGTGCCAGCAGTTTCGCGGGAGAATCTCTCAAAAAAAACATTCAGTACTTC
>NA|TRBJ1-5|TRBV12-5|NA
CASAPQLGPQHF
TGTGCTAGTGCCCCGCAGCTGGGGCCCCAGCATTTT
>once|TRBJ1-1|TRBV5-4|NA
CASSRLDRFTEAFF
TGTGCCAGCAGCAGATTAGACAGATTCACTGAAGCTTTCTTT
>NA|TRBJ1-4|TRBV28|TRBD1
CASSLWTGSATNEKLFF
TGTGCCAGCAGTTTATGGACAGGGAGCGCAACTAATGAAAAACTGTTTTTT
>NA|TRBJ2-2|TRBV27|NA
CASSLWFRTGELFF
TGTGCCAGCAGTTTATGGTTCCGGACCGGGGAGCTGTTTTTT
>NA|TRBJ1-6|TRBV5-6|NA
CASSLYGGSPLHF
TGTGCCAGCAGCTTGTATGGGGGATCACCCCTCCACTTT
>NA|TRBJ2-7|TRBV2|NA
CASSDSLGEQYF
TGTGCCAGCAGTGATTCCCTAGGAGAGCAGTACTTC
>NA|TRBJ1-1|TRBV27|TRBD1
CATGPGGGTEAFF
TGTGCCACAGGCCCAGGGGGCGGCACTGAAGCTTTCTTT
>NA|TRBJ2-3|TRBV6-1|NA
CASSERIATTDTQYF
TGTGCCAGCAGTGAAAGGATAGCGACAACAGATACGCAGTATTTT
>NA|TRBJ1-1|TRBV28|NA
CASSFEKGTEAFF
TGTGCCAGCAGTTTTGAAAAGGGCACTGAAGCTTTCTTT
>NA|TRBJ2-5|TRBV19|NA
CASSSRTMKETQYF
TGTGCCAGTAGTTCCAGGACAATGAAAGAGACCCAGTACTTC
>NA|TRBJ2-5|TRBV5-4|NA
CASSLGLTQETQYF
TGTGCCAGCAGCTTGGGACTAACCCAAGAGACCCAGTACTTC
>NA|TRBJ2-7|TRBV5-1|TRBD1
CASSWALPGQDFHEQYF
TGCGCCAGCAGCTGGGCCCTTCCGGGACAGGATTTCCACGAGCAGTACTTC
>NA|TRBJ1-1|TRBV14|NA
CASSQVWARLEAFF
TGTGCCAGCAGCCAAGTATGGGCACGTCTTGAAGCTTTCTTT
>NA|TRBJ1-1|TRBV28|NA
CASSNTEAFF
TGTGCCAGCAGTAACACTGAAGCTTTCTTT
>NA|TRBJ2-5|TRBV4-1|NA
CASSPGEGVYQETQYF
TGCGCCAGCAGCCCGGGGGAAGGAGTGTACCAAGAGACCCAGTACTTC
>NA|TRBJ2-7|TRBV27|NA
CASSLSDLPVHEQYF
TGTGCCAGCAGTTTATCGGACCTGCCGGTCCACGAGCAGTACTTC
>few|TRBJ1-1|TRBV6-6|NA
CASSYSAEAFF
TGTGCCAGCAGTTACTCGGCAGAAGCTTTCTTT
>NA|TRBJ2-5|TRBV2|NA
CASRGLLGAVKVETQYF
TGTGCCAGCAGAGGACTTCTTGGGGCAGTCAAGGTGGAGACCCAGTACTTC
>NA|TRBJ2-2|TRBV7-2|TRBD1
CATRTGSLTGELFF
TGTGCCACCCGGACAGGTTCCCTCACCGGGGAGCTGTTTTTT
>NA|TRBJ1-2|TRBV6-5|TRBD1
CVVSGQSNYGYTF
TGTGTCGTTTCGGGACAGTCTAACTATGGCTACACCTTC
>NA|TRBJ2-7|TRBV2|NA
CASTSAGEEQYF
TGTGCCAGCACCTCGGCGGGTGAGGAGCAGTACTTC
>NA|TRBJ1-2|TRBV6-1|NA
CASSGTVPIYGYTF
TGTGCCAGCAGTGGGACAGTCCCAATCTATGGCTACACCTTC
>NA|TRBJ1-2|TRBV7-9|NA
CASSLATNYGYTF
TGTGCCAGCAGCTTAGCCACGAACTATGGCTACACCTTC
>NA|TRBJ2-2|TRBV21-1|NA
CASSKGTGDTGELFF
TGTGCCAGCAGCAAAGGGACAGGGGACACCGGGGAGCTGTTTTTT
>NA|TRBJ1-6|TRBV10-3|NA
CAISQTGIHSPLHF
TGTGCCATCAGTCAGACAGGAATCCATTCACCCCTCCACTTT
>NA|TRBJ1-1|TRBV6-1|NA
CASSDRRGTEAFF
TGTGCCAGCAGTGACCGGAGGGGGACTGAAGCTTTCTTT
>NA|TRBJ2-7|TRBV18|NA
CASSPPARDYEQYF
TGTGCCAGCTCACCACCGGCCAGGGATTACGAGCAGTACTTC
>NA|TRBJ2-5|TRBV19|NA
CASSSGSQETQYF
TGTGCCAGTAGTTCAGGGAGCCAAGAGACCCAGTACTTC
>few|TRBJ2-1|TRBV4-3|TRBD1
CASSQDPGQGGNEQFF
TGCGCCAGCAGCCAAGATCCGGGACAGGGGGGCAATGAGCAGTTCTTC
>NA|TRBJ1-5|TRBV30|NA
CAWGPSNQPQHF
TGTGCCTGGGGACCGAGCAATCAGCCCCAGCATTTT
>NA|TRBJ1-2|TRBV9|NA
CASSVVRGGYTF
TGTGCCAGCAGCGTAGTCCGGGGTGGCTACACCTTC
>NA|TRBJ2-2|TRBV7-8|NA
CASSPDAANTGELFF
TGTGCCAGCAGCCCAGACGCCGCGAACACCGGGGAGCTGTTTTTT
>NA|TRBJ2-5|TRBV5-1|NA
CASNLKGFQETQYF
TGCGCCAGCAATCTCAAGGGGTTCCAAGAGACCCAGTACTTC
>NA|TRBJ1-6|TRBV4-1|NA
CASSGTAYNSPLHF
TGCGCCAGCAGCGGAACGGCGTATAATTCACCCCTCCACTTT
>NA|TRBJ1-4|TRBV20-1|NA
CSARLTEKLFF
TGCAGTGCCCGCTTGACTGAAAAACTGTTTTTT
>NA|TRBJ1-4|TRBV4-3|TRBD1
CASSQDGLTGYEKLFF
TGCGCCAGCAGCCAAGATGGATTGACAGGGTATGAAAAACTGTTTTTT
>NA|TRBJ1-5|TRBV19|TRBD1
CASSPEQGIPYSNQPQHF
TGTGCCAGTAGTCCTGAACAGGGGATTCCGTATAGCAATCAGCCCCAGCATTTT
>NA|TRBJ1-1|TRBV28|NA
CASRPYLGSGTEAFF
TGTGCCAGCAGACCTTATCTGGGGAGTGGCACTGAAGCTTTCTTT
>NA|TRBJ2-3|TRBV7-3|TRBD1
CASSRTGGDTQYF
TGTGCCAGCAGTCGGACAGGGGGAGATACGCAGTATTTT
>once|TRBJ2-7|TRBV13|TRBD1
CASSIQGVGGIYEQYF
TGTGCCAGCAGCATACAGGGGGTGGGAGGTATCTACGAGCAGTACTTC
>NA|TRBJ2-1|TRBV6-1|NA
CASSVGDGPYNEQFF
TGTGCCAGCAGTGTAGGGGACGGACCCTACAATGAGCAGTTCTTC
>few|TRBJ2-7|TRBV6-1|NA
CASRSGFYEQYF
TGTGCCAGCAGGTCCGGGTTCTACGAGCAGTACTTC
>NA|TRBJ2-7|TRBV6-5|NA
CASSRGRSYEQYF
TGTGCCAGCAGCCGTGGCAGATCCTACGAGCAGTACTTC
>NA|TRBJ1-6|TRBV9|TRBD1
CASSGPGQGTPLHF
TGTGCCAGCAGCGGACCGGGACAGGGGACACCCCTCCACTTT